These 18 T cell receptor beta chains were all obtained from the same sample, sequenced in a study of blood T cell repertoires in COVID-19. Measured with immunoSEQ multiplex PCR; TCRdb has only the in-frame clones, and not every one. The sample lists under 200,000 clones, 86% occurring once. The sample comprised peripheral blood. These receptors were taken from a middle-aged man with active or convalescent COVID-19.

In this sample, this clone turned up once. The J gene is TRBJ2-1, the V gene TRBV19, with D unclear. Germline values: CDR1 LNHDA, CDR2 SQIVND (reference sequence). The CDR3 spans 12 residues. Trimming stripped 4 bases from V and 8 bases from J, with 9 bases between. For the CDR3, the DNA is TGTGCCAGTAGTACTAACCAACATGAGCAGTTCTTC. Protein product: CASSTNQHEQFF.

The CDR3 DNA follows: TGTGCCAGCTCATACGGACAGAGTTCTAACTATGGCTACACCTTC. It yields the protein CASSYGQSSNYGYTF. The chain has TRBV18 and TRBJ1-2, with D tentatively TRBD1 (6 bases). V gave up 5 bases and J gave up 0 bases, with 13 bases separating them. The CDR3 loop spans 15 amino acids. Germline CDR1 KGHSH, CDR2 LQKENI.

The chain is built from TRBV9 and TRBJ2-7; 10 bases are shared with TRBD2. Germline CDR1 is SGDLS and CDR2 is YYNGEE. V was clipped by 4 bases and J by 5 bases; unmatched bases: 12. The CDR3 spans 16 residues. CDR3 in DNA: TGTGCCAGCAGCCCGACGAGCGGGCTAGCGGGAGACGAGCAGTACTTC. As protein: CASSPTSGLAGDEQYF.

CDR3 region: CASSESDGGVTGELFF. The CDR3, as DNA: TGTGCCAGCAGTGAAAGTGATGGAGGGGTGACCGGGGAGCTGTTTTTT. The V and J genes are TRBV6-1 and TRBJ2-2; tentative D call: TRBD2 (6 bases). Per germline, CDR1 MNHNS and CDR2 SASEGT. The CDR3 length is 16 residues. V dropped 2 bases and J dropped 5 bases, with 15 bases sitting between them.

For the CDR3, the DNA is TGTGCCAGCAGCTTGGGAGTGGTTGGCAGGGGGCACGAAAAACTGTTTTTT. It codes for CASSLGVVGRGHEKLFF. The rearrangement joins TRBV5-4 to TRBJ1-4; 8 bases match TRBD1. V lost 0 bases to trimming and J lost 8 bases; unmatched junction nucleotides: 12. CDR1 is SGHNT and CDR2 is YYREEE in the germline V gene (reference sequence). There are 17 residues in the CDR3.

The chain couples TRBV19 to TRBJ2-7, with 7 nucleotides matching TRBD2. V trimming: 4 bases; J trimming: 5 bases; junction bases outside the gene matches: 8. Germline CDR1 is LNHDA and CDR2 is SQIVND (reference sequence). The CDR3 runs to 14 residues. CDR3 region: CASSRKRDVHEQYF. The CDR3 bases are TGTGCCAGTAGTAGAAAGCGGGATGTACACGAGCAGTACTTC.

This CDR3 reads CASSQSGQGVSYEQYF. The DNA for the CDR3 is TGCGCCAGCAGCCAATCCGGACAGGGGGTATCCTACGAGCAGTACTTC. The chain links TRBV4-3 to TRBJ2-7; 10 nucleotides line up with TRBD1. The CDR3 runs 16 residues. Per the germline V gene, CDR1 is LGHNA and CDR2 is YSLEER. Trimming cost V 2 bases and J 1 base; bases outside gene matches: 5.

CDR3 in DNA: TGTGCCAGCAGTGAAAGGGCTAGCGGTATCTACAATGAGCAGTTCTTC. Its translation: CASSERASGIYNEQFF. This rearrangement joins TRBV6-1 to TRBJ2-1, with 7 bases matching TRBD2. This CDR3 has 16 residues. The junction had 7 bases not matched to a gene; V was cut back by 2 bases and J by 3 bases. Per germline, CDR1 MNHNS and CDR2 SASEGT.

The chain links TRBV19 to TRBJ2-7; no clear D. Per germline, CDR1 LNHDA and CDR2 SQIVND (reference sequence). The V gene lost 2 bases and the J gene lost 2 bases, with 10 bases spanning the gap. The CDR3 runs to 14 residues. The chain's CDR3 is CASSISQNTYEQYF. The CDR3 DNA follows: TGTGCCAGTAGTATAAGTCAGAATACCTACGAGCAGTACTTC.

V and J are TRBV4-1 and TRBJ2-2; a weak D match, TRBD2 (6 bases). There are 14 residues in the CDR3. Germline V lookup: CDR1 MGHRA, CDR2 YSYEKL. V was shortened by 1 base and J by 7 bases, with 10 bases between the two germline ends. The CDR3 is CASSQAGGVGELFF. The CDR3 coding sequence is TGCGCCAGCAGCCAAGCAGGAGGGGTCGGGGAGCTGTTTTTT.

V and J are TRBV6-5 and TRBJ1-1; no firm D call. Trimming took 8 bases from V and 4 from J, leaving 14 bases between them. Germline CDR1 and CDR2: MNHEY and SVGAGI. The length of the CDR3 is 13 residues. The DNA of the CDR3 is TGTGCCAGCGGCCCAGGTTTGGGCACTGAAGCTTTCTTT. Its translation is CASGPGLGTEAFF.

The rearrangement uses TRBV27 and TRBJ1-1; D gene uncertain. CDR1 and CDR2 from the germline V gene are MNHEY and SMNVEV (reference sequence). CDR3 length: 11 residues. With 5 bases removed from V and 9 bases from J, the gap between germline ends came to 10 bases. For the CDR3, the DNA is TGTGCCAGCAGTAACATATCCCAAGCTTTCTTT. It specifies CASSNISQAFF.

The V and J genes are TRBV19 and TRBJ2-2, with TRBD1 matching 8 bases. This CDR3 region has 15 residues. Trimming removed 3 bases from V and 4 bases from J; junction bases left unmatched: 4. The V gene's germline CDR1 is LNHDA and CDR2 SQIVND (reference sequence). The CDR3 DNA reads TGTGCCAGTAGTATCTTGGACAGGGTCACCGGGGAGCTGTTTTTT. Its translation is CASSILDRVTGELFF.

V usage is TRBV20-1 and J usage is TRBJ2-1; D perhaps matches TRBD1 (6 bases). CDR1 is DFQATT, CDR2 SNEGSKA, per germline (reference sequence). The CDR3 runs 11 residues. The V end was cut by 4 bases, the J end by 10 bases, with 11 bases between. As DNA, the CDR3 is TGCAGTGCTACCGGGACACGGGAGCAGTTCTTC. This translates into CSATGTREQFF.

The V gene is TRBV14, the J gene TRBJ1-2; 7 bases align to TRBD1. The germline gives CDR1 SGHDN, CDR2 FVKESK. The CDR3 runs to 13 residues. Germline trimming cut 3 bases from V and 3 bases from J; bases unmatched to any gene: 1. The CDR3 DNA is TGTGCCAGCAGCCAGGGACAGCACTATGGCTACACCTTC. Its protein product is CASSQGQHYGYTF.

The rearrangement joins TRBV6-5 to TRBJ2-5; 9 nucleotides agree with TRBD1. The V segment lost 2 bases and the J segment 0 bases; nucleotides outside the gene matches: 1. Germline assignment: CDR1 MNHEY and CDR2 SVGAGI. The CDR3 is 15 amino acids. This CDR3 is CASSYDRGYQETQYF. CDR3 sequence (DNA): TGTGCCAGCAGTTACGACAGGGGGTACCAAGAGACCCAGTACTTC.

The table lists this clone with a few counts. The rearrangement links TRBV19 to TRBJ1-3, with a possible D match to TRBD1 (5 bases). Germline V gene sequence: CDR1 LNHDA, CDR2 SQIVND (reference sequence). The CDR3 covers 15 residues. V lost 5 bases and J 0 bases, leaving 11 bases between the germline ends. In nucleotides, the CDR3 is TGTGCCAGTAGTGTTGACAGAAACTCTGGAAACACCATATATTTT. As protein: CASSVDRNSGNTIYF.

The count of this clone is one. The chain employs TRBV11-3 and TRBJ2-5, with 7 bases identical to TRBD2. Germline V gene sequence: CDR1 SGHNT, CDR2 YENEEA. This CDR3 spans 16 amino acids. Germline trimming cut 3 bases from V and 0 bases from J; bases unmatched to any gene: 7. CDR3 protein: CASSFWTSFNQETQYF. The CDR3 DNA reads as TGTGCCAGCAGCTTCTGGACTAGTTTTAACCAAGAGACCCAGTACTTC. Combining the CDR3 with reference TRBV11-3 and TRBJ2-5 gives the whole variable domain EAGVVQSPRYKIIEKKQPVAFWCNPISGHNTLYWYLQNLGQGPELLIRYENEEAVDDSQLPKDRFSAERLKGVDSTLKIQPAELGDSAVYLCASSFWTSFNQETQYFGPGTRLLVL.